Below, 31 T cell receptor beta chains from the same sample are listed, as sequenced in a study of OX40 agonist ivuxolimab in advanced cancers. The library was prepared using the immunoSEQ multiplex PCR assay. Imported from immuneACCESS, the table was reduced by TCRdb to in-frame sequences with V and J called. These copies leave out some clones; in studies compared against another copy, an unresolved V gene accounts for under half, and the cause of the remainder is not known. Here the sample has 70,000 to 75,000 clones; about 90% occur a single time. The ten most abundant clones make up 2.5% to 3.5% of the sample. Source: CD4+ or CD8+ T cells sorted from blood, taken in a trial of the OX40 agonist ivuxolimab. These receptors were taken from an adult with an advanced solid tumor such as melanoma, head and neck, liver or kidney cancer.

The V and J genes are TRBV9 and TRBJ2-2; D unclear. The germline CDR1 and CDR2 sequences are SGDLS and YYNGEE. The CDR3 is 16 residues long. V shed 4 bases and J shed 5 bases, with 18 bases lying between them. Here the CDR3 reads CASSPYGERPTGELFF. The CDR3 bases are TGTGCCAGCAGCCCCTACGGTGAGAGGCCGACCGGGGAGCTGTTTTTT. The full variable domain, in which reference TRBV9 and TRBJ2-2 provide the parts outside the CDR3, is DSGVTQTPKHLITATGQRVTLRCSPRSGDLSVYWYQQSLDQGLQFLIQYYNGEERAKGNILERFSAQQFPDLHSELNLSSLELGDSALYFCASSPYGERPTGELFFGEGSRLTVL.

In DNA, the CDR3 is TGTGCCAGCAGCCCCAGACTAGCGGGGTCCCAAGAGACCCAGTACTTC. Its translation: CASSPRLAGSQETQYF. The chain employs TRBV9 and TRBJ2-5; 11 positions agree with TRBD2. The CDR3 sequence is 16 residues long. The J segment lost 1 base and the V segment lost 4 bases, leaving 6 bases of the junction unmatched. CDR1 and CDR2 from the germline V gene are SGDLS and YYNGEE.

This clone was recorded once. This chain uses TRBV9 with TRBJ2-1, with TRBD2 matching 8 bases. CDR1 is SGDLS, CDR2 YYNGEE, per germline. Unmatched junction bases numbered 2, after V lost 2 bases and J lost 1 base. CDR3 length: 15 amino acids. The DNA of the CDR3 is TGTGCCAGCAGCGTCCGGGAGGGTTCCTACAATGAGCAGTTCTTC. Its translation: CASSVREGSYNEQFF.

The chain is built from TRBV7-8 and TRBJ1-4, with D perhaps matching TRBD1 (6 bases). This CDR3 is built from 15 residues. CDR1 and CDR2 from the germline V gene are SGHVS and FQNEAQ. Trimming cost V 5 bases and J 4 bases, with 14 bases left between them. This chain's CDR3 is CASSPSGAFNEKLFF. The CDR3 region has the DNA TGTGCCAGCAGCCCTTCGGGGGCCTTTAATGAAAAACTGTTTTTT.

The sample holds one count of this clone. The junction and the germline gene differ at one end; a read error may be behind it. The chain recombines TRBV7-7 with TRBJ2-5, with D perhaps TRBD2 (6 bases). This CDR3 is built from 16 residues. Germline V gene sequence: CDR1 SSHAT, CDR2 FNYEAQ (reference sequence). The CDR3 reads CASSQGTSPLAETQYF. CDR3 nucleotide sequence: TGTGCTAGCAGCCAAGGGACTTCTCCTTTAGCTGAGACCCAGTACTTC.

The gene calls are TRBV7-9 and TRBJ2-1, with D unclear. Germline V gene data show CDR1 as SEHNR and CDR2 as FQNEAQ (reference sequence). The CDR3 runs 16 residues. Trimming pared 5 bases from V and 4 bases from J, leaving 18 bases between. In DNA, the CDR3 is TGTGCCAGCAGCCTGCGGACCGCCCCGAGATACAATGAGCAGTTCTTC. Translated, it gives CASSLRTAPRYNEQFF.

This clone was observed once. This chain uses TRBV5-1 with TRBJ1-1; D gene ambiguous. V was pared by 5 bases and J by 12 bases, with 20 bases between. The germline V gene has CDR1 SGHRS and CDR2 YFSETQ. The CDR3 totals 13 residues. The CDR3 sequence: CASRYRVTEPSFF. The CDR3 coding sequence is TGCGCCAGCAGGTACCGGGTTACCGAGCCCTCTTTCTTT.

This sequence joins TRBV7-3 and TRBJ2-6; D ambiguous. The CDR3 extends over 15 amino acids. Germline V gene data show CDR1 as SGHTA and CDR2 as FQGTGA. V lost 1 base, J lost 0 bases, and 4 bases lay in between. The CDR3 loop is CASSLSPSGANVLTF. DNA for the CDR3: TGTGCCAGCAGCTTAAGCCCCTCTGGGGCCAACGTCCTGACTTTC.

This chain connects TRBV5-1 to TRBJ2-2; D unclear. The V and J ends lost 5 bases and 7 bases respectively, with 15 bases between them. The CDR3 loop spans 14 amino acids. Germline CDR1 is SGHRS and CDR2 is YFSETQ. This CDR3 is CASRGGVSGGELFF. The CDR3 DNA reads as TGCGCCAGCAGAGGTGGGGTTTCGGGCGGGGAGCTGTTTTTT.

This chain uses TRBV12-5 with TRBJ2-1; 10 nucleotides agree with TRBD2. The CDR3 is 15 amino acids. With 5 bases clipped from V and 5 bases from J, the junction kept 6 bases outside the gene matches. In germline, CDR1 is LGHNT, CDR2 FRNRAP. The DNA for the CDR3 is TGTGCTAGTGGTCTTGGACTAGCGGACAACAATGAGCAGTTCTTC. It is translated as CASGLGLADNNEQFF.

The V and J genes are TRBV7-2 and TRBJ1-4; a possible D gene is TRBD1 (6 bases). CDR3 length: 13 amino acids. Deletions cut 5 bases from V and 5 bases from J, with 9 bases between. Germline assignment: CDR1 SGHTA and CDR2 FQGNSA. CDR3 amino acids: CASSIDRNEKLFF. The CDR3 DNA is TGTGCCAGCAGCATCGACAGGAATGAAAAACTGTTTTTT.

The chain links TRBV21-1 to TRBJ2-7; TRBD1, the table's D call, lacks a check against the DNA. TRBV21-1 is a pseudogene. This CDR3 has 12 amino acids. This CDR3 reads CASSKFHYEQYF. The CDR3 nucleotides read TGTGCCAGCAGCAAATTCCACTACGAGCAGTACTTC.

The chain carries TRBV27 and TRBJ2-7; TRBD1 is a possible D gene (8 bases). This CDR3 has 15 residues. With 5 bases removed from V and 2 bases from J, the gap between germline ends came to 16 bases. Germline assignment: CDR1 MNHEY and CDR2 SMNVEV (reference sequence). The CDR3: CASSPGQGLTYEQYF. The CDR3 DNA follows: TGTGCCAGCAGTCCTGGACAGGGACTAACCTACGAGCAGTACTTC.

This clone has just one count. The CDR3 DNA follows: TGTGCCAGCAGCGGGGTGGAGTTTCATACGCAGTATTTT. It specifies CASSGVEFHTQYF. The rearrangement uses TRBV9 and TRBJ2-3; D uncertain. V dropped 3 bases and J dropped 7 bases, with 12 bases sitting between them. This CDR3 comprises 13 residues. Germline V gives CDR1 SGDLS, CDR2 YYNGEE.

The chain employs TRBV5-8 and TRBJ2-7, with no clear D. This CDR3 is built from 13 residues. Trimming shortened V by 0 bases and J by 1 base, and 5 bases separated the two germline ends. Germline values: CDR1 SGHTS, CDR2 YDEGEE. In DNA, the CDR3 is TGTGCCAGCAGCTTGGATCGTTCCTACGAGCAGTACTTC. This gives the protein CASSLDRSYEQYF.

V and J are TRBV5-4 and TRBJ2-7, with D possibly TRBD1 on 5 matching bases. This CDR3 is 14 amino acids long. Per germline, CDR1 SGHNT and CDR2 YYREEE (reference sequence). V was trimmed by 4 bases and J by 5 bases, leaving 16 bases between them. The chain's CDR3 is CASSPPWSRDEQYF. The CDR3 DNA sequence: TGTGCCAGCAGCCCTCCTTGGTCCAGGGACGAGCAGTACTTC.

This clone has only a few counts. V gene TRBV10-3 combines with J gene TRBJ1-2; TRBD1 is a possible D gene (6 bases). This CDR3 spans 13 amino acids. The germline V gene has CDR1 ENHRY and CDR2 SYGVKD. Trimming pared 8 bases from V and 8 bases from J, leaving 18 bases between. Written as DNA, the CDR3 is TGTGCCATCCTAAGTACAGGGAAAGGAGGCTACACCTTC. It is translated as CAILSTGKGGYTF.

The chain couples TRBV11-2 to TRBJ2-7, with D possibly matching TRBD1 (6 bases). V lost 2 bases and J lost 7, with 15 bases in between. Germline CDR1 SGHAT, CDR2 FQNNGV. The CDR3 is 14 residues long. The CDR3 bases are TGTGCCAGCAGCTTAAGGGGGATCGCGGGTGAGCAGTACTTC. Protein product: CASSLRGIAGEQYF.

V and J are TRBV7-8 and TRBJ1-2; possibly TRBD1 for D (5 bases). Trimming left V 6 bases short and J 0 bases short, with 11 bases between. CDR1 and CDR2 (germline): SGHVS, FQNEAQ. The CDR3 has 14 amino acids. The CDR3 DNA reads TGTGCCAGCAGTCCGACAGAAGCTAACTATGGCTACACCTTC. The encoded protein is CASSPTEANYGYTF. The variable domain in full, completed from reference TRBV7-8 and TRBJ1-2, reads GAGVSQSPRYKVAKRGQDVALRCDPISGHVSLFWYQQALGQGPEFLTYFQNEAQLDKSGLPSDRFFAERPEGSVSTLKIQRTQQEDSAVYLCASSPTEANYGYTFGSGTRLTVV.

V is TRBV5-4 and J is TRBJ2-7; 8 bases map to TRBD2. V lost 3 bases and J lost 3; bases outside the gene matches: 5. CDR1 is SGHNT and CDR2 is YYREEE in the germline V gene (reference sequence). This CDR3 has 14 amino acids. CDR3 region: CASSSPSGSYEQYF. CDR3 sequence (DNA): TGTGCCAGCAGCTCCCCGAGCGGGAGCTACGAGCAGTACTTC. Together with reference TRBV5-4 and TRBJ2-7, the CDR3 gives the full variable domain: ETGVTQSPTHLIKTRGQQVTLRCSSQSGHNTVSWYQQALGQGPQFIFQYYREEENGRGNFPPRFSGLQFPNYSSELNVNALELDDSALYLCASSSPSGSYEQYFGPGTRLTVT.

V and J are TRBV5-6 and TRBJ1-2; possible D gene TRBD1, 6 bases. Trimming stripped 4 bases from V and 5 bases from J, with 15 bases between. Per germline, CDR1 SGHDT and CDR2 YYEEEE. CDR3 length: 14 amino acids. Here the CDR3 reads CASSPGQFGYGYTF. The CDR3 DNA reads TGTGCCAGCAGCCCAGGACAGTTCGGGTATGGCTACACCTTC. Full variable domain (remainder filled in from reference TRBV5-6 and TRBJ1-2): DAGVTQSPTHLIKTRGQQVTLRCSPKSGHDTVSWYQQALGQGPQFIFQYYEEEERQRGNFPDRFSGHQFPNYSSELNVNALLLGDSALYLCASSPGQFGYGYTFGSGTRLTVV.

The chain recombines TRBV27 with TRBJ1-2; tentatively, D is TRBD1 (6 bases). Per the germline V gene, CDR1 is MNHEY and CDR2 is SMNVEV (reference sequence). V lost 4 bases and J 2 bases, leaving 8 bases between the germline ends. The CDR3 has 13 amino acids. The CDR3 DNA is TGTGCCAGCAGTTACGACAGGAACTATGGCTACACCTTC. The encoded protein is CASSYDRNYGYTF.

V is TRBV11-2 and J is TRBJ2-5; tentative D call: TRBD1 (7 bases). The V end was cut by 3 bases, the J end by 5 bases, with 16 bases between. The CDR3 is 15 amino acids. Germline V lookup: CDR1 SGHAT, CDR2 FQNNGV. In nucleotides, the CDR3 is TGTGCCAGCAGCTTGACTCAGGGGGGTAGGGAGACCCAGTACTTC. It is translated as CASSLTQGGRETQYF.

The V call is TRBV28, the J call TRBJ1-1; 10 positions match TRBD1. V shed 5 bases and J 4 bases; nucleotides not matched to a gene: 10. CDR1 and CDR2 (germline): MDHEN, SYDVKM. This CDR3 is built from 16 residues. The CDR3 nucleotides read TGTGCCAGCAGTGGCCCGGGACAGGGGTCGGGCACTGAAGCTTTCTTT. Translating it yields CASSGPGQGSGTEAFF.

The gene calls are TRBV29-1 and TRBJ1-1; D might be TRBD1 (5 bases). The germline V gene encodes CDR1 SQVTM and CDR2 ANQGSEA. The ends were cut back, 0 bases at V and 4 bases at J, with 12 bases in the middle. The CDR3 has 14 amino acids. In nucleotides, the CDR3 is TGCAGCGTTGAAGATACAGGAAGGAGCACTGAAGCTTTCTTT. Translating gives CSVEDTGRSTEAFF.

This sequence joins TRBV2 and TRBJ1-6, with 8 bases identical to TRBD1. This CDR3 has 12 amino acids. CDR1 and CDR2 (germline): SNHLY, FYNNEI. The V segment lost 8 bases and the J segment 7 bases; nucleotides outside the gene matches: 1. The CDR3 protein is CASGTGNSPLHF. The CDR3 coding sequence is TGTGCCAGCGGGACAGGCAATTCACCCCTCCACTTT. Together with reference TRBV2 and TRBJ1-6, the CDR3 gives the full variable domain: EPEVTQTPSHQVTQMGQEVILRCVPISNHLYFYWYRQILGQKVEFLVSFYNNEISEKSEIFDDQFSVERPDGSNFTLKIRSTKLEDSAMYFCASGTGNSPLHFGNGTRLTVT.

The chain joins TRBV9 to TRBJ1-1; 7 bases agree with TRBD1. V dropped 4 bases and J dropped 5; count of bases not matched to a gene: 8. In germline, CDR1 is SGDLS, CDR2 YYNGEE. This CDR3 has 14 amino acids. This CDR3 reads CASSSLGGSTEAFF. The CDR3 nucleotides are TGTGCCAGCAGCTCCCTAGGGGGCTCGACTGAAGCTTTCTTT. The variable domain in full, completed from reference TRBV9 and TRBJ1-1, reads DSGVTQTPKHLITATGQRVTLRCSPRSGDLSVYWYQQSLDQGLQFLIQYYNGEERAKGNILERFSAQQFPDLHSELNLSSLELGDSALYFCASSSLGGSTEAFFGQGTRLTVV.

This clone appeared once. V and J are TRBV4-1 and TRBJ1-6, with TRBD1 identical over 7 bases. Germline trimming cut 0 bases from V and 8 bases from J; bases unmatched to any gene: 4. The germline V gene has CDR1 MGHRA and CDR2 YSYEKL. The length of the CDR3 is 15 residues. This CDR3 reads CASSQEVTGDSPLHF. In DNA, the CDR3 is TGCGCCAGCAGCCAAGAGGTAACAGGGGATTCACCCCTCCACTTT.

DNA for the CDR3: TGTGCCAGCACCGAGGGGGGACGCGGGTCACCCCTCCACTTT. Its translation: CASTEGGRGSPLHF. This chain joins TRBV2 and TRBJ1-6; possibly TRBD1 for D (6 bases). The CDR3 spans 14 residues. CDR1 SNHLY and CDR2 FYNNEI come from the germline V gene. Trimming pared 7 bases from V and 10 bases from J, leaving 17 bases between.

The genes are TRBV14 and TRBJ2-7; the D is unclear. V was cut by 0 bases and J by 0 bases, with 15 bases left in between. The germline V gene has CDR1 SGHDN and CDR2 FVKESK. CDR3 length: 17 residues. This CDR3 is CASSQDLSPGYSYEQYF. The DNA of the CDR3 is TGTGCCAGCAGCCAAGATCTGTCACCGGGCTACTCCTACGAGCAGTACTTC.

The chain joins TRBV6-1 to TRBJ1-5, with D possibly matching TRBD1 (6 bases). CDR3 length equals 15 residues. V was clipped by 8 bases and J by 9 bases, with 23 bases between them. Germline V gives CDR1 MNHNS, CDR2 SASEGT. CDR3 nucleotide sequence: TGTGCCAGCCAGCCACTTGGGGGCGCGGTAGGGCCCCAGCATTTT. This encodes CASQPLGGAVGPQHF.